Shown below are 26 T cell receptor beta chains from a single sample sequenced in a study of early T cells in non-severe SARS-CoV-2 infection. TCRdb used MiXCR to reprocess the 5' RACE reads, holding one entry per CDR3 protein. The sample records about 64,000 distinct CDR3 sequences, over 9% being singletons. Material: whole blood, obtained at baseline. The receptors were gathered from an adult who was a healthcare worker with PCR-confirmed SARS-CoV-2 infection or an uninfected control (not recorded which).

This clonotype has a handful of counts. The chain joins TRBV12-3 or TRBV12-4 to TRBJ2-5, with D possibly being TRBD2 (6 bases). CDR3 length: 17 residues. V was clipped by 6 bases and J by 0 bases, with 20 bases between them. The CDR3 DNA follows: TGTGCCAGCAGCCCCCCAGGGCGGGGTGGGTACCAAGAGACCCAGTACTTC. Its protein product is CASSPPGRGGYQETQYF.

The rearrangement links TRBV7-9 to TRBJ1-4; 8 positions match TRBD1. This CDR3 spans 16 amino acids. The junction had 9 bases not matched to a gene; V was cut back by 5 bases and J by 4 bases. Per the germline V gene, CDR1 is SEHNR and CDR2 is FQNEAQ (reference sequence). CDR3 nucleotides: TGTGCCAGCAGCCTTCAGACAGGGGCGGGTAATGAAAAACTGTTTTTT. Translating gives CASSLQTGAGNEKLFF. The variable domain in full, completed from reference TRBV7-9 and TRBJ1-4, reads DTGVSQNPRHKITKRGQNVTFRCDPISEHNRLYWYRQTLGQGPEFLTYFQNEAQLEKSRLLSDRFSAERPKGSFSTLEIQRTEQGDSAMYLCASSLQTGAGNEKLFFGSGTQLSVL.

This clonotype was observed at least ten times. The CDR3 reads CASSLQGQETQYF. CDR3 sequence (DNA): TGTGCCAGCAGCTTACAGGGGCAAGAGACCCAGTACTTC. The chain employs TRBV5-6 and TRBJ2-5; TRBD1 matches at 7 bases. The CDR3 extends over 13 amino acids. J lost 2 bases, V lost 2 bases, and 0 bases had no gene match. The germline gives CDR1 SGHDT, CDR2 YYEEEE.

The chain combines TRBV5-1 with TRBJ1-2, with TRBD1 matching 10 bases. The junction had 4 bases not matched to a gene; V was cut back by 4 bases and J by 7 bases. The length of the CDR3 is 13 residues. In germline, CDR1 is SGHRS, CDR2 YFSETQ. CDR3 coding DNA: TGCGCCAGCAGCATGGGACAGGGGAGTGGCTACACCTTC. Translated: CASSMGQGSGYTF.

This clonotype was observed many times. This sequence joins TRBV12-3 or TRBV12-4 and TRBJ1-1; 8 bases match TRBD1. This CDR3 has 15 residues. V lost 5 bases, J lost 0 bases, and 5 bases stayed unmatched. Written as DNA, the CDR3 is TGTGCCAGCAGTCAACGACAGGGGATGAACACTGAAGCTTTCTTT. Residues: CASSQRQGMNTEAFF.

Only a few counts were recorded for this clonotype. The rearrangement links TRBV5-4 to TRBJ2-7; D gene unclear. Germline V gives CDR1 SGHNT, CDR2 YYREEE (reference sequence). CDR3 length: 13 residues. V dropped 3 bases and J dropped 3 bases, with 10 bases sitting between them. CDR3 in amino acids: CASSSDRYYEQYF. CDR3 nucleotides: TGTGCCAGCAGCTCAGATCGTTACTACGAGCAGTACTTC.

There are a few counts of this clonotype. The chain combines TRBV20-1 with TRBJ1-1; 7 bases map to TRBD1. Looked up from germline, CDR1 is DFQATT and CDR2 is SNEGSKA (reference sequence). CDR3 length equals 12 residues. J was trimmed by 3 bases and V by 4 bases; bases with no gene match: 2. This chain's CDR3 is CSAKQGHTEAFF. The DNA for the CDR3 is TGCAGTGCTAAACAGGGGCACACTGAAGCTTTCTTT.

The chain combines TRBV6-5 with TRBJ1-5; 7 nucleotides line up with TRBD1. The V gene end was trimmed by 0 bases and the J gene end by 6 bases; junction bases not matched to a gene: 5. The CDR3 has 15 residues. Per germline, CDR1 MNHEY and CDR2 SVGAGI. CDR3 in DNA: TGTGCCAGCAGTTACTCGGCAGGGGGAGGTCAGCCCCAGCATTTT. Protein sequence: CASSYSAGGGQPQHF.

J is TRBJ2-7 and V is TRBV20-1, with TRBD2 matching 11 bases. J lost 3 bases, V lost 4 bases, and 5 bases had no gene match. The V gene's germline CDR1 is DFQATT and CDR2 SNEGSKA (reference sequence). There are 14 residues in the CDR3. In DNA, the CDR3 is TGCAGTGCTACAGTCGGGACTAGCGGCTACGAGCAGTACTTC. Translated: CSATVGTSGYEQYF.

The gene calls are TRBV5-5 and TRBJ1-2; D is uncertain. There are 13 residues in the CDR3. V lost 4 bases to trimming and J lost 1 base, with 8 bases between them. CDR1 and CDR2 from the germline V gene are SGHKS and YYEKEE (reference sequence). CDR3 sequence: CASSPEGNYGYTF. CDR3 DNA sequence: TGTGCCAGCAGCCCCGAAGGTAACTATGGCTACACCTTC.

This clonotype was found many times. The chain recombines TRBV12-3 or TRBV12-4 with TRBJ1-3; 7 nucleotides match TRBD1. V trimming: 6 bases; J trimming: 2 bases; junction bases outside the gene matches: 4. The length of the CDR3 is 14 residues. DNA for the CDR3: TGTGCCAGCAGAATACAGGGGCCTGGAAACACCATATATTTT. Translating it yields CASRIQGPGNTIYF.

V and J are TRBV7-2 and TRBJ2-1; D possibly corresponds to TRBD2 (5 bases). Trimming removed 2 bases from V and 8 bases from J, with 16 bases in between. CDR1 and CDR2 (germline): SGHTA, FQGNSA. CDR3 length equals 15 residues. CDR3 DNA sequence: TGTGCCAGCAGCTTATTTCCTAGCCAAGGCTATGAGCAGTTCTTC. Protein product: CASSLFPSQGYEQFF.

This clonotype has a handful of counts. V usage is TRBV20-1 and J usage is TRBJ1-2, with D possibly being TRBD1 (5 bases). CDR1 is DFQATT, CDR2 SNEGSKA, per germline (reference sequence). V gave up 3 bases and J gave up 7 bases, with 15 bases separating them. CDR3 length: 13 amino acids. In DNA form, the CDR3 reads TGCAGTGCTAGTAATAGGGGAGGAATTGGCTACACCTTC. Amino acids: CSASNRGGIGYTF.

The gene calls are TRBV29-1 and TRBJ2-3; 14 nucleotides match TRBD2. The V and J ends lost 7 bases and 3 bases, in that order; junction bases with no gene match: 9. CDR3 length equals 16 residues. Germline V gene sequence: CDR1 SQVTM, CDR2 ANQGSEA. This chain's CDR3 is CSALTGTSGGTDTQYF. CDR3 nucleotide sequence: TGCAGCGCCTTAACCGGGACTAGCGGGGGTACAGATACGCAGTATTTT.

The rearrangement joins TRBV3-1 to TRBJ2-5; 7 bases are shared with TRBD2. This CDR3 contains 14 residues. The J segment lost 3 bases and the V segment lost 3 bases, leaving 4 bases of the junction unmatched. Germline CDR1 LGHDT, CDR2 YNNKEL (reference sequence). DNA of the CDR3: TGTGCCAGCAGCCATCCAAGCGGGGAAGAGACCCAGTACTTC. This codes for CASSHPSGEETQYF.

Ten or more counts support this clonotype. The CDR3: CASSLGAPLLYNEQFF. CDR3 bases: TGTGCCAGCAGCTTAGGGGCTCCTCTCCTCTACAATGAGCAGTTCTTC. The chain combines TRBV11-2 with TRBJ2-1; the D is unclear. The CDR3 consists of 16 residues. With 1 base removed from V and 3 bases from J, the gap between germline ends came to 13 bases. Germline loops: CDR1 SGHAT, CDR2 FQNNGV.

CDR3 sequence: CASSLTQGGSEQYF. The DNA of the CDR3 is TGTGCCAGCAGCCTTACCCAGGGCGGGAGTGAGCAGTACTTC. J is TRBJ2-7 and V is TRBV7-2; 7 bases align to TRBD2. Germline values: CDR1 SGHTA, CDR2 FQGNSA. Trimming at V came to 5 bases and at J to 7 bases, leaving 11 bases not matched to a gene. The CDR3 runs to 14 residues. Filled out from reference TRBV7-2 and TRBJ2-7, the complete variable domain reads GAGVSQSPSNKVTEKGKDVELRCDPISGHTALYWYRQSLGQGLEFLIYFQGNSAPDKSGLPSDRFSAERTGGSVSTLTIQRTQQEDSAVYLCASSLTQGGSEQYFGPGTRLTVT.

The CDR3: CSVPGGTEAFF. The CDR3, as DNA: TGCAGCGTCCCTGGGGGGACTGAAGCTTTCTTT. The gene calls are TRBV29-1 and TRBJ1-1; tentative D call: TRBD1 (5 bases). The CDR3 sequence is 11 residues long. V was cut by 6 bases and J by 5 bases, with 10 bases left in between. CDR1 and CDR2 (germline): SQVTM, ANQGSEA.

This clonotype occurred many times. V gene TRBV18 combines with J gene TRBJ1-2, with D possibly TRBD1 on 6 matching bases. Trimming cost V 5 bases and J 4 bases, with 8 bases left between them. This CDR3 has 12 residues. Germline CDR1 and CDR2: KGHSH and LQKENI. DNA of the CDR3: TGTGCCAGCTCAGACAGGATCTATGGCTACACCTTC. It encodes CASSDRIYGYTF.

In its sample, this clonotype was seen many times. V gene TRBV5-4 combines with J gene TRBJ2-5; 7 nucleotides match TRBD2. The germline CDR1 and CDR2 sequences are SGHNT and YYREEE (reference sequence). V shed 0 bases and J 0 bases; nucleotides not matched to a gene: 5. This CDR3 comprises 16 residues. The CDR3: CASSLEAGRYQETQYF. The CDR3 DNA reads TGTGCCAGCAGCTTGGAAGCGGGACGTTACCAAGAGACCCAGTACTTC.

The chain combines TRBV5-8 with TRBJ2-1; TRBD1 might be the D (6 bases). Trimming shortened V by 4 bases and J by 1 base, and 12 bases separated the two germline ends. This CDR3 spans 15 amino acids. Per the germline V gene, CDR1 is SGHTS and CDR2 is YDEGEE. DNA for the CDR3: TGTGCCAGCAGCCATGGGGGCAGTTCCTACAATGAGCAGTTCTTC. Translated, it gives CASSHGGSSYNEQFF.

A few counts support this clonotype. The V gene is TRBV11-2, the J gene TRBJ1-4; D is undetermined. CDR1 is SGHAT, CDR2 FQNNGV, per germline. This CDR3 comprises 13 residues. V lost 2 bases and J 8 bases, leaving 9 bases between the germline ends. The CDR3 spells CASSLRTVEKLFF. The CDR3 coding sequence is TGTGCCAGCAGCTTACGGACGGTCGAAAAACTGTTTTTT.

A few counts support this clonotype. This chain connects TRBV7-2 to TRBJ1-3, with a possible D match to TRBD1 (6 bases). V lost 2 bases and J 4 bases, leaving 12 bases between the germline ends. Germline CDR1 reads SGHTA; CDR2 reads FQGNSA. The CDR3 has 15 residues. The CDR3: CASSLSAGAGNTIYF. CDR3 sequence (DNA): TGTGCCAGCAGCTTAAGCGCAGGGGCCGGAAACACCATATATTTT.

This clonotype was counted at least ten times. The chain links TRBV7-9 to TRBJ1-5; 7 bases agree with TRBD1. The CDR3 has 14 residues. V lost 6 bases, J lost 5 bases, and 7 bases stayed unmatched. The germline CDR1 and CDR2 sequences are SEHNR and FQNEAQ (reference sequence). For the CDR3, the DNA is TGTGCCAGCAGAGCGACAGGGTCCCATCAGCCCCAGCATTTT. Protein product: CASRATGSHQPQHF.

The V gene is TRBV12-3 or TRBV12-4, the J gene TRBJ2-6; D is ambiguous. The CDR3 spans 15 residues. Trimming removed 2 bases at V and 1 base at J, with 6 bases between. CDR3 residues: CASSLWASGANVLTF. CDR3 DNA sequence: TGTGCCAGCAGTTTATGGGCTTCTGGGGCCAACGTCCTGACTTTC.

Only a few counts were recorded for this clonotype. V and J are TRBV29-1 and TRBJ1-1, with D possibly being TRBD1 (5 bases). This CDR3 has 15 amino acids. V was cut by 7 bases and J by 1 base, with 19 bases left in between. Germline CDR1 reads SQVTM; CDR2 reads ANQGSEA. CDR3 DNA sequence: TGCAGCGGTGGGGCTTTGGGCGCGGGGAACACTGAAGCTTTCTTT. Its translation is CSGGALGAGNTEAFF.